This TCR beta chain was obtained from a study of OX40 agonist ivuxolimab in advanced cancers. The CDR3 runs to 15 residues. The germline V and J ends were trimmed by 0 bases and 1 base, with 10 bases remaining between them. The germline V gene encodes CDR1 MNHNY and CDR2 SVGAGI (reference sequence). Patients were ruled out by autoimmune disease history or systemic immunosuppression. At baseline, cycle 4 day 1, and cycle 7 day 1, blood was sampled. Measured with immunoSEQ multiplex PCR; TCRdb has only the in-frame clones, and not every one. Among around 110,000 clones listed, around 93% were seen once.

This sequence joins TRBV6-6 and TRBJ2-7; D might be TRBD1 (5 bases). The sample in question was CD4+ or CD8+ T cells sorted from blood, obtained in a trial of the OX40 agonist ivuxolimab. The source is an adult with an advanced solid tumor such as melanoma, head and neck, liver or kidney cancer. CDR3: CASSYSFQGSYEQYF. CDR3 nucleotides: TGTGCCAGCAGTTACTCGTTTCAGGGTTCCTACGAGCAGTACTTC.